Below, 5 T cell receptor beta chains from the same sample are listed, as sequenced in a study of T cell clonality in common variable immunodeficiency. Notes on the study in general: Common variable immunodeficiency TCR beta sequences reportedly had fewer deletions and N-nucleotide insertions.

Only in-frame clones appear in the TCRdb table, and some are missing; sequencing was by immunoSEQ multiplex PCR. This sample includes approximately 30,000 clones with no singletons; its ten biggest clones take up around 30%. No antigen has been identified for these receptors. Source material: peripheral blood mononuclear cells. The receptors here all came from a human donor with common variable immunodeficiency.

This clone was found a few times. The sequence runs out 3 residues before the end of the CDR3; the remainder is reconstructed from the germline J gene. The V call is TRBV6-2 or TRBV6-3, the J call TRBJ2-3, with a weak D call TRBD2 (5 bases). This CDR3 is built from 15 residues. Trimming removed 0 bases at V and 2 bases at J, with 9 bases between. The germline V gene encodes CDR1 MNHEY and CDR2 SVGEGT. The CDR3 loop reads CASSYSGLSTDTQYF. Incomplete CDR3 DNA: TGTGCCAGCAGTTACTCCGGACTCTCCACAGATACG.

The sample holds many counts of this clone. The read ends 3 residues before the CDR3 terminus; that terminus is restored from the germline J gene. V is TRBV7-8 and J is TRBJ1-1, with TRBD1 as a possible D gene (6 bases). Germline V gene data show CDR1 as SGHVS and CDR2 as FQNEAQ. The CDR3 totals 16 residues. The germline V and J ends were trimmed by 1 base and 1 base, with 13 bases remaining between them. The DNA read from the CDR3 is TGTGCCAGCAGCTTAGTTTTGAACAGGGCGAACACTGAA. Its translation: CASSLVLNRANTE. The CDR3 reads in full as CASSLVLNRANTEAFF.

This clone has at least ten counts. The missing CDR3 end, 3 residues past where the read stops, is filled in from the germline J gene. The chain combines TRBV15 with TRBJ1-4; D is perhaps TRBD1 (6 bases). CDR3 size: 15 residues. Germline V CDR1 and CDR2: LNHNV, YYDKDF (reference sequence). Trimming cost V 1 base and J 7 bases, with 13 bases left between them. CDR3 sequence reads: CATSRALTGSEKLFF. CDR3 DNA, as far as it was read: TGTGCCACCAGCAGAGCCCTCACAGGGAGTGAAAAA.

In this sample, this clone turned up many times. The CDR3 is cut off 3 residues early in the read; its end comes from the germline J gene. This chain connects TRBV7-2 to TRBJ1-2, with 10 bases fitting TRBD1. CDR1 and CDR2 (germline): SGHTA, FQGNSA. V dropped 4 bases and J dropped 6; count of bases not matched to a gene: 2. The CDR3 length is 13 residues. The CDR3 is CASSSGTGDGYTF. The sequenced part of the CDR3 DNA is TGTGCCAGCAGCTCCGGGACAGGGGATGGC.

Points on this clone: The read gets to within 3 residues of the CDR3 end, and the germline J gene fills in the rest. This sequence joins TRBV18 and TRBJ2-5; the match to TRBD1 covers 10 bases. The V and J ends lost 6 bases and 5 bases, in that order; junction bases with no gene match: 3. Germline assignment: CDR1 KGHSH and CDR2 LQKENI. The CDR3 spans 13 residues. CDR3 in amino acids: CASSRGQGETQYF. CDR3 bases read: TGTGCCAGCTCGAGGGGACAGGGGGAGACC.